This T cell receptor (beta chain) is from a study of patients and donors after allogeneic stem cell transplantation. The length of the CDR3 is 16 residues. CDR1 SGHVS and CDR2 FNYEAQ come from the germline V gene. V trimming: 5 bases; J trimming: 4 bases; junction bases outside the gene matches: 13. TCRdb re-analysed the RT-PCR reads in MiXCR, keeping a single row per CDR3 protein. The table includes about 160,000 distinct CDR3 sequences, about 24% detected once. The sample consisted of blood, either unsorted or a sorted T cell fraction (not recorded which). This sequence was found in a human donor who was either an allogeneic HSCT recipient or a stem cell or donor lymphocyte infusion donor (not recorded which). It is not recorded whose cells these are; they may come from a transplant donor. The chain uses TRBV7-6 and TRBJ2-5; 7 bases match TRBD2. CDR3 bases: TGTGCCAGCAGCACCGCCCCGCGGGAGTTACGAGAGACCCAGTACTTC. Protein product: CASSTAPRELRETQYF.